The T cell receptor beta chain under discussion was sequenced for a study of molecular identifiers for immune sequencing clone quantification. Listed TCR primers, together with previously described methods, were used for the bulk TCR libraries. TCRdb used MiXCR to reprocess the PCR reads, holding one entry per CDR3 protein. The repertoire holds about 100,000 distinct CDR3 sequences, with 36% as singletons. Findings of the study overall: Effector cells kept over 99% of their molecules in clones above 20 RNA copies, while naive cells kept under 1% there.

This clonotype came up once. The antigen remains undetermined. Deletions cut 4 bases from V and 3 bases from J, with 10 bases between. The CDR3 is 13 amino acids. Germline lookup yields CDR1 MGHRA and CDR2 YSYEKL. This chain joins TRBV4-1 and TRBJ2-7, with D maybe TRBD2 (6 bases). The sequence was obtained from a human donor in good health. Some libraries in this study had Jurkat cell RNA spiked in. Sequenced sample: naive CD8+ T cells from blood, with Jurkat cell RNA spiked in. The subset was: FACS-sorted CD8+CD4-CCR7+CD45RA+ naive T cells. The CDR3 DNA reads as TGCGCCAGCAGCCCCCGCGGGAACTACGAGCAGTACTTC. Residues: CASSPRGNYEQYF.